The TCR beta chain described here comes from a study of shared clonotypes between healthy human individuals. Whole-study findings and limits: Blood was the only sampled material, and tissue repertoires likely differ. The small donor group covered limited genetic and exposure diversity.

This CDR3 spans 14 amino acids. The V end was cut by 2 bases, the J end by 0 bases, with 8 bases between. Germline CDR1 GTSNPN, CDR2 SVGIG (reference sequence). A note on this clone: What it recognizes is unknown.

The assay was carried out at the deep level. Using immunoSEQ multiplex PCR, the repertoire was profiled, and TCRdb retains in-frame clones only, with some absent. Of about 450,000 clones detected, about four fifths appear once; the ten largest clones hold about 13%. What was sequenced was PBMCs. This receptor was taken from a woman in her 40s in good health. Some clones in this sample may be carry-over from other donors' samples. The chain couples TRBV30 to TRBJ2-4, with a tentative D call TRBD2 (6 bases). The CDR3 is CAWSQGLAKNIQYF. The CDR3 region has the DNA TGTGCCTGGAGTCAGGGACTAGCCAAAAACATTCAGTACTTC.